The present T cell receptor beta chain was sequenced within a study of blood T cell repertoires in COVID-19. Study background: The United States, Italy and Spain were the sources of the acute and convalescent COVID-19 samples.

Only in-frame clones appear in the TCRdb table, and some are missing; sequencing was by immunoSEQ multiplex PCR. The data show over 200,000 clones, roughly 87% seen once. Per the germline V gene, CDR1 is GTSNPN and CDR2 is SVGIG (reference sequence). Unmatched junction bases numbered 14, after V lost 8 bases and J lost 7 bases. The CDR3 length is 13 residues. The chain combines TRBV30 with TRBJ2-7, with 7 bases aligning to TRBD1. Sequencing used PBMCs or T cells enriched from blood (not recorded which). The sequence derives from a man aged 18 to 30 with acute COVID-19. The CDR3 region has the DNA TGTGCCGGACTGGGACAGTTTTCTGGTGAGCAGTACTTC. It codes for CAGLGQFSGEQYF.